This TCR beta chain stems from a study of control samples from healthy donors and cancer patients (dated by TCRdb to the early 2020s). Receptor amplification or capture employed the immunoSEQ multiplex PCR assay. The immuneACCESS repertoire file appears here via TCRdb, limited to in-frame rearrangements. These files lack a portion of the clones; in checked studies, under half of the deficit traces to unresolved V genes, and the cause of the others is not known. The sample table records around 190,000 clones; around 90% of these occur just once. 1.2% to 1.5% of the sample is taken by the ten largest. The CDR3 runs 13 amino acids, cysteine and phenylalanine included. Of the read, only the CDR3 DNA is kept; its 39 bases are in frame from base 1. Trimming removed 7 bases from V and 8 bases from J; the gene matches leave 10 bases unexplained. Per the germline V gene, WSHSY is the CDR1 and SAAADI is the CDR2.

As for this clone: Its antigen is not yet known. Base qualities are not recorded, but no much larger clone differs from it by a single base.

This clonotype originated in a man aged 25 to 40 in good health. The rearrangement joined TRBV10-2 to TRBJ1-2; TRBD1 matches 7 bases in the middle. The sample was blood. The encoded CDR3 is CASTSSRDRGYTF. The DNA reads TGCGCCAGCACCTCGTCCCGGGACAGAGGCTACACCTTC.